The source of this TCR beta chain is a study of identical twins. General study findings and limits: Rather than following the same donors, the conclusions depended on cross-sectional statistical analysis. Twin-shared out-of-frame alpha sequences were enriched for low generation probability.

TCRdb reprocessed the 5' RACE reads via MiXCR and lists one record per CDR3 protein. The table lists around 1.7 million distinct CDR3 sequences, around 33% of them singletons, with more than 0.25% in the top ten. Details on this clonotype: Antigen specificity is unknown. The junction does not match germline at one end; this may be a read error.

In germline, CDR1 is SGHAT, CDR2 FQNNGV. This CDR3 spans 17 amino acids. The TCR was taken from a newborn girl in good health. The sample was cord blood. The chain employs TRBV11-2 and TRBJ2-1, with TRBD2 matching over 8 bases. This chain's CDR3 is CANSYIPGTRSRNEQFF. The CDR3 DNA reads as TGTGCCAACAGCTACATACCCGGGACTAGAAGTAGGAATGAGCAGTTCTTC.